This TCR beta chain was recovered during a study of cytomegalovirus exposure and HLA in healthy donors. General study results and limits: With later analysis, a missense DCLRE1C variant became linked to TCR beta V- and J-gene trimming. Reports indicate that TCR beta sequences accurately predicted the HLA-A and HLA-B alleles of most subjects.

Germline loops: CDR1 SQVTM, CDR2 ANQGSEA. J was trimmed by 0 bases and V by 2 bases; bases with no gene match: 1. This CDR3 spans 15 amino acids. 60 Vbeta and 13 Jbeta primers were used in PCR. Method: immunoSEQ multiplex PCR; TCRdb's copy keeps in-frame clones and lacks some. The sample holds some 110,000 clones, around 66% seen once. As concerns this clone: Its specificity is not known.

Sequenced sample: PBMCs. The V call is TRBV29-1, the J call TRBJ2-1, with 10 bases lining up with TRBD2. The source is a woman between 35 and 50 years old in good health and CMV-seropositive. CDR3 residues: CSVETSGASYNEQFF. The CDR3 region has the DNA TGCAGCGTTGAAACTAGCGGGGCCTCCTACAATGAGCAGTTCTTC.